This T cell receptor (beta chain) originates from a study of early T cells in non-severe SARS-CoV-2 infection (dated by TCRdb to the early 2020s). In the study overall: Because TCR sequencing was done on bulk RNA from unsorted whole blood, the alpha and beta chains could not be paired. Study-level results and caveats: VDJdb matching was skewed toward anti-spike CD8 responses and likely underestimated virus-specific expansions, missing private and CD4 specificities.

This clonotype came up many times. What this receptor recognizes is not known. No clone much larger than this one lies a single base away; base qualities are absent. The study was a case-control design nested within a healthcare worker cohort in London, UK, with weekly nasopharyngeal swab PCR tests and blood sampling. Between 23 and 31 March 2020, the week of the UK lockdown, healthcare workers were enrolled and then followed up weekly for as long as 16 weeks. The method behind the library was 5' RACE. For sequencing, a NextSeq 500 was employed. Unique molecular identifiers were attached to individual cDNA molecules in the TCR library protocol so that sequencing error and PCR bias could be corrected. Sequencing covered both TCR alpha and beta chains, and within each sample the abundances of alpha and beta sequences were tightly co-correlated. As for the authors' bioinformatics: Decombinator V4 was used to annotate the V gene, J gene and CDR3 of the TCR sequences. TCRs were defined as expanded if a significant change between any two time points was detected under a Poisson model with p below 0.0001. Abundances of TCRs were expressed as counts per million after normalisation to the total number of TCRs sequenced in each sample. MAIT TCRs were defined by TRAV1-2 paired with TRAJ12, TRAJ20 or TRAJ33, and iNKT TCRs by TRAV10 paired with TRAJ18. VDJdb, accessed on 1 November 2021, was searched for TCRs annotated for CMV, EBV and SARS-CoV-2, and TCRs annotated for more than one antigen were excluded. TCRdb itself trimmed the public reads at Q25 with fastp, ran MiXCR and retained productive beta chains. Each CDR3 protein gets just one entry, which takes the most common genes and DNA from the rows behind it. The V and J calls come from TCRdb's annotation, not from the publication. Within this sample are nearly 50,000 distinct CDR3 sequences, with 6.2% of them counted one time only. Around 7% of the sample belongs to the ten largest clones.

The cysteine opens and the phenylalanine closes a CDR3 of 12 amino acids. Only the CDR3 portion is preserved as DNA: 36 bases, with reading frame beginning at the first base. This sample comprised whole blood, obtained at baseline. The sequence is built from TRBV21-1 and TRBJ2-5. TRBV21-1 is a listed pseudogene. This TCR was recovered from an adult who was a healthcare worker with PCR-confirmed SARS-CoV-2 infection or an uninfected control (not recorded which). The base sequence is TGTGCCAGCAGCGTGACACCTAAGACCCAGTACTTC. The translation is CASSVTPKTQYF.